This TCR beta chain was identified during a study of response to subunit inactivated influenza vaccine. Germline V CDR1 and CDR2: SQVTM, ANQGSEA. V lost 0 bases and J lost 4, with 9 bases in between. The CDR3 is made up of 13 amino acids. One entry per CDR3 protein results from TCRdb running MiXCR on the RT-PCR reads. The table records 500,000 to 650,000 distinct CDR3 sequences, less than 10% of them present only once. Study findings and constraints: With each seasonal influenza vaccination, the authors suggested, few new T cells are recruited.

This clonotype was seen at least ten times. Its target is not known. This specimen consisted of PBMCs from blood, obtained 23 months after vaccination. This sequence was found in a man between 50 and 75 years old who received an inactivated influenza vaccine. V is TRBV29-1 and J is TRBJ2-5; TRBD2 is a possible D gene (5 bases). In DNA, the CDR3 is TGCAGCGTTGAAGAAGTAGGGAGAGAGACCCAGTACTTC. It specifies CSVEEVGRETQYF. Drawing the rest from reference TRBV29-1 and TRBJ2-5, the complete variable domain is SAVISQKPSRDICQRGTSLTIQCQVDSQVTMMFWYRQQPGQSLTLIATANQGSEATYESGFVIDKFPISRPNLTFSTLTVSNMSPEDSSIYLCSVEEVGRETQYFGPGTRLLVL.